This is a list of T cell receptor beta chains from one sample in a study of regulatory T cells in long-lasting Graves disease. From the multiplex PCR reads, TCRdb called clonotypes with MiXCR, one entry per CDR3 protein. Of a few hundred thousand distinct CDR3 sequences in the sample, less than 25% were seen once. This specimen consisted of peripheral blood mononuclear cells (PBMCs), obtained when the disease was refractory, from a patient treated with antithyroid drugs. These receptors originate from a female donor with Graves disease. Each CDR3 is given with its conserved first and last residue. Each record gives: J gene, clone size, V gene, D gene, CDR3 protein, CDR3 DNA. D genes are given only for firm matches. Rows give clone size only sometimes, using once, few, many, or a class for an expanded clone.

J: TRBJ1-4; size: few; V: TRBV19; D: TRBD1; CDR3: CASSPGQLKLFF; DNA: TGTGCCAGTAGCCCGGGACAGCTCAAACTGTTTTTT
J: TRBJ2-5; size: few; V: TRBV19; D: TRBD2; CDR3: CASSQLAATETQYF; DNA: TGTGCCAGTAGTCAGCTAGCGGCCACGGAGACCCAGTACTTC
J: TRBJ2-1; size: few; V: TRBV20-1; D: NA; CDR3: CSARETLSPSSYNEQFF; DNA: TGCAGTGCTAGAGAAACTTTAAGTCCGAGCTCCTACAATGAGCAGTTCTTC
J: TRBJ2-5; size: few; V: TRBV4-2; D: NA; CDR3: CASSQVGGDGTQYF; DNA: TGTGCCAGCAGCCAAGTTGGAGGCGACGGGACCCAGTACTTC
J: TRBJ2-7; size: many; V: TRBV11-2; D: NA; CDR3: CASSTPRAVEQYF; DNA: TGTGCCAGCAGCACCCCCCGGGCGGTTGAGCAGTACTTC
J: TRBJ1-2; size: many; V: TRBV12-3/TRBV12-4; D: TRBD1; CDR3: CASTATGKYGYTF; DNA: TGTGCCAGCACCGCGACAGGGAAGTATGGCTACACCTTC
J: TRBJ2-3; size: NA; V: TRBV9; D: TRBD2; CDR3: CASSASRLAGGTDTQYF; DNA: TGTGCCAGCAGCGCCTCCCGTCTAGCGGGAGGAACAGATACGCAGTATTTT
J: TRBJ1-2; size: few; V: TRBV24-1; D: TRBD1; CDR3: CATSGGQGHSYGYTF; DNA: TGTGCCACCAGTGGGGGACAGGGACACTCCTATGGCTACACCTTC
J: TRBJ1-4; size: many; V: TRBV7-2; D: NA; CDR3: CASSVEGRVSTNEKLFF; DNA: TGTGCCAGCAGCGTAGAGGGTAGGGTGTCAACTAATGAAAAACTGTTTTTT
J: TRBJ1-2; size: many; V: TRBV28; D: NA; CDR3: CASSSPDPANYGYTF; DNA: TGTGCCAGCAGTTCCCCGGACCCAGCTAACTATGGCTACACCTTC
J: TRBJ2-1; size: few; V: TRBV7-2; D: TRBD1; CDR3: CASSSLGPGQGYNEQFF; DNA: TGTGCCAGCAGCTCTCTCGGCCCGGGACAGGGGTACAATGAGCAGTTCTTC
J: TRBJ1-4; size: NA; V: TRBV28; D: TRBD1; CDR3: CASRRQGAEATNEKLFF; DNA: TGTGCCAGCAGACGCCAGGGGGCGGAGGCAACTAATGAAAAACTGTTTTTT
J: TRBJ2-2; size: many; V: TRBV28; D: TRBD2; CDR3: CASRSGRTGELFF; DNA: TGTGCCAGCAGGAGCGGGAGGACCGGGGAGCTGTTTTTT